This record looks at one T cell receptor beta chain sequence and its context. Its antigen is undetermined. These data are taken from a study of Ad26.COV2.S vaccination and SARS-CoV-2 variants. Background on the study: It was the COV1001 Ad26.COV2.S trial arm that included the donor. Administration of Ad26.COV2.S was intramuscular, either once or twice 56 days apart.

Notes on the study in general: The TCR breadth and depth analyses may have produced an underestimate of total T cell responses. Vaccine and placebo recipients had similar non-spike TCR breadth.

The length of the CDR3 is 15 residues. Trimming took 4 bases from V and 6 from J, leaving 17 bases between them. The germline CDR1 and CDR2 sequences are SGHNT and YYREEE (reference sequence). The assay was immunoSEQ multiplex PCR, and TCRdb's table has in-frame clones only and misses some. Among a few hundred thousand clones listed, about 90% were seen once. The treatment is: about 20 received Ad26.COV2.S at low or high dose, single or two shots; a few received placebo; per-sample allocation not given. Collection of the samples took place on day 63 after the first injection of vaccine or placebo. Source: peripheral blood, taken in a trial of Ad26.COV2.S vaccine versus placebo. This sequence joins TRBV5-4 and TRBJ2-1; the D call may be TRBD1 or TRBD2 (5 bases each). This clonotype originated in a person aged 18-65 years who received the Ad26.COV2.S COVID-19 vaccine or a placebo. CDR3: CASSKRDGYPNEQFF. The DNA for the CDR3 is TGTGCCAGCAGCAAACGGGACGGATACCCCAATGAGCAGTTCTTC.